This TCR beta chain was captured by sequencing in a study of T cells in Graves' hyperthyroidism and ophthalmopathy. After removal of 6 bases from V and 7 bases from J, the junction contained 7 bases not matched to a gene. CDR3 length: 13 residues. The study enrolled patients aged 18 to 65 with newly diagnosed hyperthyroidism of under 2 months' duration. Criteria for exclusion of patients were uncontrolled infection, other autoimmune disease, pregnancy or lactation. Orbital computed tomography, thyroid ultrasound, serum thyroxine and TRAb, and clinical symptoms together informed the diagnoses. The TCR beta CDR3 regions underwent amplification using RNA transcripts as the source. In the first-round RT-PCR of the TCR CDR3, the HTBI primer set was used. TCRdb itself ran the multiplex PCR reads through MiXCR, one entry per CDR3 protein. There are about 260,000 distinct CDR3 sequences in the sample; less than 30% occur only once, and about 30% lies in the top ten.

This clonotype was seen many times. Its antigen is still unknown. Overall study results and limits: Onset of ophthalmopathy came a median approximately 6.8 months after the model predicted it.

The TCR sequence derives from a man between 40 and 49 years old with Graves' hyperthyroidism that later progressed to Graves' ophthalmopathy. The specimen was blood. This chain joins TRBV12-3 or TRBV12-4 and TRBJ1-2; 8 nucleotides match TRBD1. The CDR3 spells CASRQTGVSGYTF. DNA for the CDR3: TGTGCCAGCAGGCAGACAGGGGTTAGTGGCTACACCTTC.